This T cell receptor (beta chain) was identified during a study of OX40 agonist ivuxolimab in advanced cancers. Study at large: People in dose escalation had one of these cancers: hepatocellular carcinoma, melanoma, renal cell or head and neck cancer.

Here immunoSEQ multiplex PCR was the method, and the copy in TCRdb shows in-frame clones only, minus some. The sample has 95,000 to 100,000 clones; 80% to 95% are singletons. V was shortened by 3 bases and J by 2 bases, with 11 bases between the two germline ends. The CDR3 extends over 15 amino acids. Germline values: CDR1 ENHRY, CDR2 SYGVKD. The sequencing here drew on CD4+ or CD8+ T cells sorted from blood, taken in a trial of the OX40 agonist ivuxolimab. The clonotype comes from an adult with an advanced solid tumor such as melanoma, head and neck, liver or kidney cancer. The J gene is TRBJ1-3, the V gene TRBV10-3, with D unclear. The CDR3 nucleotides read TGTGCCATCAGTGATAACCCGGCGCCTGGAAACACCATATATTTT. This translates into CAISDNPAPGNTIYF.